Below, 31 T cell receptor beta chains from the same sample are listed, as sequenced in a study of cytomegalovirus exposure and HLA in healthy donors. Measured with immunoSEQ multiplex PCR; TCRdb has only the in-frame clones, and not every one. The data show over 150,000 clones, around 85% seen once. The sample comprised PBMCs. All receptors come from a man aged 18 to 29 in good health and CMV-seropositive.

The CDR3, as DNA: TGTGCCAGCAGCACTTTGGACAGGGATAGGAACACCGGGGAGCTGTTTTTT. Its translation: CASSTLDRDRNTGELFF. The chain couples TRBV21-1 to TRBJ2-2; the DNA was not compared with TRBD1, the D call given in the table. TRBV21-1 is flagged as a pseudogene. The CDR3 length is 17 residues.

The chain is built from TRBV6-5 and TRBJ2-7; 7 nucleotides line up with TRBD1. V shed 7 bases, J shed 5 bases, and the junction held 5 bases outside the gene matches. CDR1 is MNHEY and CDR2 is SVGAGI in the germline V gene. The CDR3 loop spans 12 amino acids. CDR3 protein: CASMTGSHEQYF. CDR3 in DNA: TGTGCCAGCATGACAGGGTCCCACGAGCAGTACTTC.

The chain joins TRBV28 to TRBJ1-2; TRBD1 agrees at 9 bases. V lost 4 bases to trimming and J lost 8 bases; unmatched junction nucleotides: 11. CDR3 length: 15 residues. Looked up from germline, CDR1 is MDHEN and CDR2 is SYDVKM. The CDR3 spells CASSSPDRGVGGYTF. As DNA, the CDR3 is TGTGCCAGCAGTTCTCCGGACAGGGGAGTGGGAGGCTACACCTTC.

This chain uses TRBV2 with TRBJ2-2, with unresolved D. This CDR3 comprises 13 residues. With 2 bases removed from V and 6 bases from J, the gap between germline ends came to 7 bases. Germline CDR1 SNHLY, CDR2 FYNNEI. In nucleotides, the CDR3 is TGTGCCAGCAGTGAATCGGTCGCCGGGGAGCTGTTTTTT. Translated, it gives CASSESVAGELFF. Combining the CDR3 with reference TRBV2 and TRBJ2-2 gives the whole variable domain EPEVTQTPSHQVTQMGQEVILRCVPISNHLYFYWYRQILGQKVEFLVSFYNNEISEKSEIFDDQFSVERPDGSNFTLKIRSTKLEDSAMYFCASSESVAGELFFGEGSRLTVL.

The V and J genes are TRBV7-9 and TRBJ2-7; D might be TRBD2 (6 bases). With 3 bases removed from V and 0 bases from J, the gap between germline ends came to 9 bases. This CDR3 spans 14 amino acids. CDR1 SEHNR and CDR2 FQNEAQ come from the germline V gene (reference sequence). In DNA form, the CDR3 reads TGTGCCAGCAGCTTGGGGGGTCTCTCCTACGAGCAGTACTTC. This translates into CASSLGGLSYEQYF. The variable domain in full, completed from reference TRBV7-9 and TRBJ2-7, reads DTGVSQNPRHKITKRGQNVTFRCDPISEHNRLYWYRQTLGQGPEFLTYFQNEAQLEKSRLLSDRFSAERPKGSFSTLEIQRTEQGDSAMYLCASSLGGLSYEQYFGPGTRLTVT.

The V and J genes are TRBV20-1 and TRBJ1-1; D call uncertain. The germline V and J ends were trimmed by 0 bases and 8 bases, with 7 bases remaining between them. CDR3 size: 11 residues. CDR1 and CDR2 (germline): DFQATT, SNEGSKA (reference sequence). The DNA for the CDR3 is TGCAGTGCTAGAGACGGGAGAGAAGCTTTCTTT. Residues: CSARDGREAFF.

The chain joins TRBV7-9 to TRBJ2-7, with 9 nucleotides matching TRBD1. With 5 bases clipped from V and 3 bases from J, the junction kept 5 bases outside the gene matches. Looked up from germline, CDR1 is SEHNR and CDR2 is FQNEAQ (reference sequence). This CDR3 comprises 14 residues. CDR3 nucleotides: TGTGCCAGCAGCAAACAGGGGGCGATCTACGAGCAGTACTTC. This encodes CASSKQGAIYEQYF.

The chain links TRBV28 to TRBJ2-1; 10 bases are shared with TRBD2. V lost 3 bases to trimming and J lost 8 bases; unmatched junction nucleotides: 4. CDR3 length equals 14 residues. Looked up from germline, CDR1 is MDHEN and CDR2 is SYDVKM. The CDR3 DNA is TGTGCCAGCAGTTTGCCTAGCGGGAGCTATGAGCAGTTCTTC. It translates to CASSLPSGSYEQFF.

The chain has TRBV27 and TRBJ1-2, with 11 bases aligning to TRBD1. CDR1 MNHEY and CDR2 SMNVEV come from the germline V gene (reference sequence). After removal of 7 bases from V and 7 bases from J, the junction contained 5 bases not matched to a gene. The CDR3 sequence is 13 residues long. CDR3 in DNA: TGTGCCAGCACCAAGGACAGGGGGCTTGGCTACACCTTC. It codes for CASTKDRGLGYTF.

The CDR3 DNA follows: TGCAGCGTTGATGTAGGGGCTAATGAAAAACTGTTTTTT. Translating it yields CSVDVGANEKLFF. The rearrangement uses TRBV29-1 and TRBJ1-4, with D maybe TRBD1 (5 bases). V gave up 3 bases and J gave up 3 bases, with 8 bases separating them. The CDR3 totals 13 residues. The germline CDR1 and CDR2 sequences are SQVTM and ANQGSEA.

The chain couples TRBV7-2 to TRBJ2-3; 10 positions agree with TRBD2. CDR1 and CDR2 from the germline V gene are SGHTA and FQGNSA. The CDR3 covers 16 residues. The V and J ends lost 2 bases and 6 bases, in that order; junction bases with no gene match: 8. This chain's CDR3 is CASSLRGSGGRDTQYF. CDR3 in DNA: TGTGCCAGCAGCTTACGTGGTAGCGGGGGGAGGGATACGCAGTATTTT.

The genes are TRBV15 and TRBJ2-2; TRBD1 agrees at 8 bases. Trimming cost V 5 bases and J 5 bases; bases outside gene matches: 7. Germline CDR1 LNHNV, CDR2 YYDKDF (reference sequence). The CDR3 extends over 15 amino acids. The CDR3 sequence: CATSGRTGKTGELFF. CDR3 nucleotide sequence: TGTGCCACCAGCGGGAGGACAGGGAAGACCGGGGAGCTGTTTTTT.

The chain links TRBV27 to TRBJ2-1; possible D gene TRBD2, 6 bases. Germline V lookup: CDR1 MNHEY, CDR2 SMNVEV (reference sequence). V lost 6 bases, J lost 0 bases, and 15 bases lay in between. The CDR3 totals 16 residues. The CDR3 DNA follows: TGTGCCAGCAGGATCGGGGCGGGACCCTCCTACAATGAGCAGTTCTTC. Protein product: CASRIGAGPSYNEQFF.

The chain links TRBV4-1 to TRBJ2-2; 9 bases agree with TRBD2. CDR1 is MGHRA and CDR2 is YSYEKL in the germline V gene. With 2 bases clipped from V and 4 bases from J, the junction kept 11 bases outside the gene matches. This CDR3 spans 18 amino acids. The CDR3 bases are TGCGCCAGCAGCCAATATGCTGCGGGGGGGCCGGTCACCGGGGAGCTGTTTTTT. Protein: CASSQYAAGGPVTGELFF.

The chain combines TRBV11-2 with TRBJ2-7; D perhaps matches TRBD2 (5 bases). Germline values: CDR1 SGHAT, CDR2 FQNNGV. This CDR3 comprises 17 residues. Between the trimmed V and J ends, which lost 2 bases and 6 bases, there was a span of 23 bases. The CDR3 reads CASSLRVGRGLGSEQYF. The DNA for the CDR3 is TGTGCCAGCAGCTTAAGGGTAGGAAGAGGCCTGGGGAGCGAGCAGTACTTC.

This chain connects TRBV28 to TRBJ1-4; 7 bases are a match to TRBD1. This CDR3 is 16 amino acids long. J lost 6 bases, V lost 5 bases, and 12 bases had no gene match. CDR1 is MDHEN and CDR2 is SYDVKM in the germline V gene. In DNA form, the CDR3 reads TGTGCCAGCAGTAGAGGGACAGCCGGAGGTGATGAAAAACTGTTTTTT. Amino acid sequence: CASSRGTAGGDEKLFF.

This clone was seen once. J is TRBJ1-1 and V is TRBV19; 10 bases fit TRBD1. Germline CDR1 LNHDA, CDR2 SQIVND (reference sequence). Germline trimming cut 6 bases from V and 2 bases from J; bases unmatched to any gene: 3. The CDR3 has 14 amino acids. The CDR3 region has the DNA TGTGCCAGTAGCGACAGGGGGCTCAACACTGAAGCTTTCTTT. Translating gives CASSDRGLNTEAFF. Looking up the rest from reference TRBV19 and TRBJ1-1 gives the full variable domain: DGGITQSPKYLFRKEGQNVTLSCEQNLNHDAMYWYRQDPGQGLRLIYYSQIVNDFQKGDIAEGYSVSREKKESFPLTVTSAQKNPTAFYLCASSDRGLNTEAFFGQGTRLTVV.

The J gene is TRBJ2-1, the V gene TRBV5-5; 13 positions agree with TRBD2. CDR3 size: 19 residues. Trimming at V came to 1 base and at J to 0 bases, leaving 7 bases not matched to a gene. The germline gives CDR1 SGHKS, CDR2 YYEKEE (reference sequence). Written as DNA, the CDR3 is TGTGCCAGCAGCTTGACTAGCGGGGGGGTCCCCTCCTCCTACAATGAGCAGTTCTTC. Protein sequence: CASSLTSGGVPSSYNEQFF.

This clone was counted only a few times. The chain carries TRBV5-1 and TRBJ2-1, with 9 positions matching TRBD2. This CDR3 region has 14 residues. Looked up from germline, CDR1 is SGHRS and CDR2 is YFSETQ. Losses at the gene ends were 2 bases for V and 8 bases for J; bases not matched to a gene: 5. The DNA of the CDR3 is TGCGCCAGCAGCTTTCAGCGGGGGGAGGATGAGCAGTTCTTC. Translation gives CASSFQRGEDEQFF. Variable domain in full (rest from reference TRBV5-1 and TRBJ2-1): KAGVTQTPRYLIKTRGQQVTLSCSPISGHRSVSWYQQTPGQGLQFLFEYFSETQRNKGNFPGRFSGRQFSNSRSEMNVSTLELGDSALYLCASSFQRGEDEQFFGPGTRLTVL.

This clone was detected only once. V and J are TRBV6-6 and TRBJ1-5, with D unclear. CDR3 length equals 13 residues. Trimming removed 2 bases from V and 2 bases from J, with 4 bases in between. CDR1 and CDR2 (germline): MNHNY, SVGAGI (reference sequence). This chain's CDR3 is CASSYEGNQPQHF. For the CDR3, the DNA is TGTGCCAGCAGTTACGAGGGCAATCAGCCCCAGCATTTT.

The rearrangement uses TRBV28 and TRBJ1-2, with 8 bases lining up with TRBD1. This CDR3 region has 13 residues. Germline CDR1 reads MDHEN; CDR2 reads SYDVKM. The trim removed 8 bases at V and 1 base at J, leaving 3 bases unmatched. CDR3 amino acids: CASVGQGNYGYTF. In DNA, the CDR3 is TGTGCCAGCGTCGGACAGGGTAACTATGGCTACACCTTC.

This clone was recorded once. The rearrangement uses TRBV6-5 and TRBJ1-2; 8 nucleotides line up with TRBD1. CDR3 length: 15 amino acids. Losses at the gene ends were 6 bases for V and 4 bases for J; bases not matched to a gene: 10. Germline CDR1 reads MNHEY; CDR2 reads SVGAGI. The DNA for the CDR3 is TGTGCCAGCAGAGTAGGACAGGGAGCATTCTATGGCTACACCTTC. This sequence encodes CASRVGQGAFYGYTF.

This sequence joins TRBV5-4 and TRBJ2-3; 8 bases align to TRBD2. This CDR3 has 14 amino acids. Trimming at V came to 5 bases and at J to 4 bases, leaving 6 bases not matched to a gene. Per germline, CDR1 SGHNT and CDR2 YYREEE (reference sequence). CDR3 in amino acids: CASSRPGGPDTQYF. DNA of the CDR3: TGTGCCAGCAGTCGCCCGGGAGGGCCAGATACGCAGTATTTT. Full variable domain (rest looked up from reference TRBV5-4 and TRBJ2-3): ETGVTQSPTHLIKTRGQQVTLRCSSQSGHNTVSWYQQALGQGPQFIFQYYREEENGRGNFPPRFSGLQFPNYSSELNVNALELDDSALYLCASSRPGGPDTQYFGPGTRLTVL.

The chain employs TRBV27 and TRBJ2-7, with TRBD2 identical over 9 bases. With 4 bases clipped from V and 4 bases from J, the junction kept 14 bases outside the gene matches. The CDR3 runs 17 residues. Germline CDR1 reads MNHEY; CDR2 reads SMNVEV (reference sequence). CDR3 residues: CASSSTFRLAALYEQYF. In DNA, the CDR3 is TGTGCCAGCAGTTCCACCTTTCGACTAGCGGCGTTATACGAGCAGTACTTC.

The gene calls are TRBV5-1 and TRBJ1-1; D unresolved. V lost 0 bases to trimming and J lost 7 bases, with 4 bases between them. This CDR3 is built from 11 residues. The germline V gene has CDR1 SGHRS and CDR2 YFSETQ. CDR3 region: CASSLDGEAFF. The DNA of the CDR3 is TGCGCCAGCAGCTTGGACGGTGAAGCTTTCTTT.

V is TRBV18 and J is TRBJ2-7; D is perhaps TRBD1 (5 bases). With 1 base removed from V and 8 bases from J, the gap between germline ends came to 12 bases. The germline gives CDR1 KGHSH, CDR2 LQKENI. The CDR3 has 13 amino acids. CDR3 bases: TGTGCCAGCTCACCACAAGACAGCTCGCAGCAGTACTTC. Protein: CASSPQDSSQQYF.

The rearrangement links TRBV6-5 to TRBJ1-2; possible D gene TRBD1, 6 bases. The CDR3 totals 13 residues. CDR1 MNHEY and CDR2 SVGAGI come from the germline V gene. V lost 5 bases, J lost 11 bases, and 18 bases lay in between. For the CDR3, the DNA is TGTGCCAGCAGTGATCCGGGACATCGTGTTTACACCTTC. Translated: CASSDPGHRVYTF.

CDR3 in DNA: TGTGCCAGCAGTGTGCCAGGACAGACGGAACGTGAAAAACTGTTTTTT. Protein sequence: CASSVPGQTEREKLFF. The chain links TRBV2 to TRBJ1-4; perhaps TRBD1 as D (6 bases). This CDR3 is 16 amino acids long. The germline gives CDR1 SNHLY, CDR2 FYNNEI. The V end was cut by 4 bases, the J end by 7 bases, with 19 bases between.

This clone showed up just a few times. V gene TRBV11-2 combines with J gene TRBJ2-3; weak D call: TRBD2 (6 bases). This CDR3 has 13 amino acids. Germline lookup yields CDR1 SGHAT and CDR2 FQNNGV. V lost 2 bases and J lost 4, with 7 bases in between. CDR3 amino acids: CASSLPGADTQYF. The CDR3 nucleotides are TGTGCCAGCAGCTTACCGGGGGCAGATACGCAGTATTTT.

The V call is TRBV19, the J call TRBJ2-2; D is unresolved. V lost 5 bases, J lost 2 bases, and 9 bases lay in between. The CDR3 extends over 14 amino acids. Germline V gives CDR1 LNHDA, CDR2 SQIVND (reference sequence). The DNA of the CDR3 is TGTGCCAGTAGTCCTACAGACAACACCGGGGAGCTGTTTTTT. It yields the protein CASSPTDNTGELFF.

The chain carries TRBV28 and TRBJ2-6; possible D gene TRBD1, 5 bases. The length of the CDR3 is 16 residues. V was cut by 3 bases and J by 0 bases, with 9 bases left in between. The germline V gene encodes CDR1 MDHEN and CDR2 SYDVKM. In DNA form, the CDR3 reads TGTGCCAGCAGTTTGGCAGGGCCCTCTGGGGCCAACGTCCTGACTTTC. Its translation is CASSLAGPSGANVLTF. Full variable domain (rest looked up from reference TRBV28 and TRBJ2-6): DVKVTQSSRYLVKRTGEKVFLECVQDMDHENMFWYRQDPGLGLRLIYFSYDVKMKEKGDIPEGYSVSREKKERFSLILESASTNQTSMYLCASSLAGPSGANVLTFGAGSRLTVL.